These 24 T cell receptor beta chains were all obtained from the same sample, sequenced in a study of cytomegalovirus exposure and HLA in healthy donors. 13 Jbeta primers and 60 Vbeta primers were used for the PCR. This table comes from immunoSEQ multiplex PCR, and its TCRdb copy is limited to in-frame clones, with some not included. The sample consists of some 180,000 clones, roughly 85% of them appearing once. The sample consisted of PBMCs. These receptors were taken from a woman between 18 and 29 years old in good health and CMV-seronegative.

The genes are TRBV9 and TRBJ2-3, with TRBD2 identical over 9 bases. The CDR3 totals 15 residues. Trimming took 2 bases from V and 5 from J; bases not matched to a gene: 6. Germline CDR1 and CDR2: SGDLS and YYNGEE. The CDR3 here is CASSVAGGGGDTQYF. DNA for the CDR3: TGTGCCAGCAGCGTGGCGGGAGGGGGGGGAGATACGCAGTATTTT.

A remark on this clone: This specimen includes other DNA sequences encoding the same CDR3. The chain uses TRBV4-3 and TRBJ2-7, with D perhaps TRBD1 (7 bases). V was pared by 0 bases and J by 2 bases, with 14 bases between. This CDR3 comprises 16 residues. Germline V gives CDR1 LGHNA, CDR2 YSLEER. CDR3 coding DNA: TGCGCCAGCAGCCAAGATCGCCAGGGGGGAGCCTACGAGCAGTACTTC. This encodes CASSQDRQGGAYEQYF.

This clone was detected once. J is TRBJ1-2 and V is TRBV15; TRBD1 agrees at 7 bases. Per the germline V gene, CDR1 is LNHNV and CDR2 is YYDKDF (reference sequence). The ends lost 1 base at V and 1 base at J; junction bases unmatched: 3. The CDR3 length is 15 residues. The CDR3 region has the DNA TGTGCCACCAGCAGAGGGGACAGAGATAACTATGGCTACACCTTC. It is translated as CATSRGDRDNYGYTF.

Notes on this clone: One end of the junction fails to match germline, which may point to a read error. The rearrangement joins TRBV7-9 to TRBJ1-1; 8 bases align to TRBD1. The CDR3 spans 14 residues. The germline V gene has CDR1 SEHNR and CDR2 FQNEAQ (reference sequence). For the CDR3, the DNA is TGTTCCAGCAGCTTAGCAGGGGGCAATACTGAAGCTTTCTTT. Its protein product is CSSSLAGGNTEAFF.

This clone was seen a handful of times. The chain has TRBV6-6 and TRBJ2-7; 8 bases map to TRBD1. The CDR3 sequence is 15 residues long. Germline V gene sequence: CDR1 MNHNY, CDR2 SVGAGI (reference sequence). V gave up 4 bases and J gave up 5 bases; unmatched junction bases: 10. CDR3 nucleotides: TGTGCCAGCAGTTCCCCAGACAGGGGCAGGGACGAGCAGTACGTC. Amino acids: CASSSPDRGRDEQYV.

The chain is built from TRBV27 and TRBJ2-1; TRBD1 might be the D (6 bases). Germline-derived CDR1 and CDR2 are MNHEY and SMNVEV (reference sequence). The V gene lost 2 bases and the J gene lost 8 bases, with 16 bases spanning the gap. The CDR3 runs 15 residues. The CDR3 sequence: CASSLSPRGGDEQFF. The CDR3 coding sequence is TGTGCCAGCAGTTTAAGTCCGAGAGGGGGAGATGAGCAGTTCTTC.

V usage is TRBV28 and J usage is TRBJ1-2, with D possibly matching TRBD1 (5 bases). This CDR3 has 14 residues. V lost 4 bases and J lost 3, with 12 bases in between. Germline V lookup: CDR1 MDHEN, CDR2 SYDVKM. CDR3 bases: TGTGCCAGCAGTTCCCAAGGGGTCTACTATGGCTACACCTTC. Residues: CASSSQGVYYGYTF.

This clone turned up a few times. The rearrangement joins TRBV18 to TRBJ2-3; no clear D. V dropped 6 bases and J dropped 0 bases, with 13 bases sitting between them. CDR1 is KGHSH and CDR2 is LQKENI in the germline V gene. This CDR3 is built from 15 residues. In DNA form, the CDR3 reads TGTGCCAGCTCTCAACTCCTGGAGAGCACAGATACGCAGTATTTT. Its translation is CASSQLLESTDTQYF. Full variable domain (missing parts from reference TRBV18 and TRBJ2-3): NAGVMQNPRHLVRRRGQEARLRCSPMKGHSHVYWYRQLPEEGLKFMVYLQKENIIDESGMPKERFSAEFPKEGPSILRIQQVVRGDSAAYFCASSQLLESTDTQYFGPGTRLTVL.

The rearrangement links TRBV7-2 to TRBJ2-7; possibly TRBD1 for D (5 bases). This CDR3 spans 13 amino acids. The V and J ends lost 3 bases and 3 bases respectively, with 9 bases between them. Germline-derived CDR1 and CDR2 are SGHTA and FQGNSA. CDR3: CASSFRRDYEQYF. The CDR3 nucleotides are TGTGCCAGCAGCTTCCGCAGGGACTACGAGCAGTACTTC.

For the CDR3, the DNA is TGCGCCAGCAGCCCCTTGGGGCGAGCGGGGAACAATGAGCAGTTCTTC. This encodes CASSPLGRAGNNEQFF. This chain links TRBV4-1 with TRBJ2-1, with 7 nucleotides matching TRBD2. V lost 4 bases and J lost 5; bases outside the gene matches: 11. The CDR3 length is 16 residues. Germline CDR1 and CDR2: MGHRA and YSYEKL.

V and J are TRBV4-1 and TRBJ2-5; D uncertain. Per germline, CDR1 MGHRA and CDR2 YSYEKL. V lost 0 bases and J lost 2, with 4 bases in between. CDR3 length: 13 residues. The CDR3 here is CASSQDSQETQYF. The CDR3 DNA reads TGCGCCAGCAGCCAAGACAGTCAAGAGACCCAGTACTTC.

The CDR3 nucleotides read TGTGCCAGCAGCTTAGGGGTGCCAGGAGGCTCTGGAAACACCATATATTTT. This translates into CASSLGVPGGSGNTIYF. This chain uses TRBV7-2 with TRBJ1-3, with unresolved D. Trimming removed 1 base at V and 0 bases at J, with 13 bases between. CDR3 size: 17 residues. Germline assignment: CDR1 SGHTA and CDR2 FQGNSA.

V is TRBV27 and J is TRBJ2-1; the D gene is possibly TRBD2 (6 bases). The CDR3 loop spans 14 amino acids. Germline V gene data show CDR1 as MNHEY and CDR2 as SMNVEV (reference sequence). V gave up 5 bases and J gave up 8 bases, with 16 bases separating them. DNA for the CDR3: TGTGCCAGCAGTCCCCCGGACCGGGAGCATGAGCAGTTCTTC. Amino acids: CASSPPDREHEQFF.

V and J are TRBV6-1 and TRBJ1-2; a weak D match, TRBD1 (5 bases). V was pared by 0 bases and J by 4 bases, with 12 bases between. The CDR3 sequence is 15 residues long. Germline CDR1 and CDR2: MNHNS and SASEGT. The CDR3 region has the DNA TGTGCCAGCAGTGAAGCTTGGGGCAGGGTCTATGGCTACACCTTC. As protein: CASSEAWGRVYGYTF.

The chain is built from TRBV27 and TRBJ1-2, with 7 bases aligning to TRBD1. The CDR3 loop spans 16 amino acids. V lost 6 bases, J lost 2 bases, and 12 bases stayed unmatched. In germline, CDR1 is MNHEY, CDR2 SMNVEV (reference sequence). The CDR3 region is CASSLFTGARNYGYTF. The CDR3 DNA reads TGTGCCAGCAGCCTATTCACAGGGGCAAGAAACTATGGCTACACCTTC.

J is TRBJ1-2 and V is TRBV7-8; no reliable D call. The V end lost 5 bases, the J end lost 2 bases, and 9 bases lay between the germline ends. The V gene's germline CDR1 is SGHVS and CDR2 FQNEAQ. The CDR3 extends over 13 amino acids. This CDR3 reads CASSLTSNYGYTF. As DNA, the CDR3 is TGTGCCAGCAGCCTTACATCGAACTATGGCTACACCTTC.

This clone occurred a few times. The V and J genes are TRBV4-3 and TRBJ2-5; 9 positions match TRBD2. Per germline, CDR1 LGHNA and CDR2 YSLEER. J lost 5 bases, V lost 2 bases, and 6 bases had no gene match. There are 15 residues in the CDR3. The CDR3 sequence: CASSQSSGRSETQYF. In DNA form, the CDR3 reads TGCGCCAGCAGCCAAAGCAGCGGGAGGAGCGAGACCCAGTACTTC.

The chain links TRBV6-4 to TRBJ2-7; 10 bases line up with TRBD2. The CDR3 loop spans 18 amino acids. V trimming: 7 bases; J trimming: 6 bases; junction bases outside the gene matches: 21. Germline CDR1 and CDR2: MRHNA and SNTAGT. CDR3 nucleotides: TGTGCCAGCACCCTACCCAAGACTAGCGGGTACCCAAAGTCCGAGCAGTACGTC. This translates into CASTLPKTSGYPKSEQYV.

The V and J genes are TRBV27 and TRBJ2-1; weak D call: TRBD1 (6 bases). In germline, CDR1 is MNHEY, CDR2 SMNVEV (reference sequence). The germline V and J ends were trimmed by 3 bases and 1 base, with 7 bases remaining between them. The CDR3 loop spans 14 amino acids. The CDR3 DNA reads as TGTGCCAGCAGTTTGGGGGCATCCTACAATGAGCAGTTCTTC. Amino acids: CASSLGASYNEQFF.

The chain uses TRBV21-1 and TRBJ1-2. TRBV21-1 is a listed pseudogene. This CDR3 has 15 amino acids. The CDR3 is CASSRGYTDNYGYTF. CDR3 bases: TGTGCCAGCAGCAGAGGTTATACCGATAACTATGGCTACACCTTC.

This chain links TRBV5-1 with TRBJ1-6; D is possibly TRBD1 (6 bases). Trimming cost V 4 bases and J 6 bases, with 14 bases left between them. CDR1 SGHRS and CDR2 YFSETQ come from the germline V gene. This CDR3 spans 15 amino acids. CDR3 region: CASSPDQGINSPLHF. Written as DNA, the CDR3 is TGCGCCAGCAGCCCTGACCAGGGGATTAATTCACCCCTCCACTTT.

The chain employs TRBV11-3 and TRBJ2-1; D may be TRBD2 (6 bases). The CDR3 covers 15 residues. The V gene lost 5 bases and the J gene lost 12 bases, with 23 bases spanning the gap. Germline V gene sequence: CDR1 SGHNT, CDR2 YENEEA. The CDR3 reads CASSRGAEDKPRQFF. CDR3 nucleotides: TGTGCCAGCAGCCGCGGGGCGGAGGACAAGCCGCGGCAGTTCTTC.

The chain links TRBV19 to TRBJ2-7; D perhaps matches TRBD2 (6 bases). Trimming removed 3 bases at V and 3 bases at J, with 9 bases between. Germline V gives CDR1 LNHDA, CDR2 SQIVND (reference sequence). The CDR3 runs to 13 residues. This CDR3 is CASSITGVYEQYF. The DNA of the CDR3 is TGTGCCAGTAGTATCACGGGGGTCTACGAGCAGTACTTC. The entire variable domain, with the rest obtained from reference TRBV19 and TRBJ2-7, is as follows: DGGITQSPKYLFRKEGQNVTLSCEQNLNHDAMYWYRQDPGQGLRLIYYSQIVNDFQKGDIAEGYSVSREKKESFPLTVTSAQKNPTAFYLCASSITGVYEQYFGPGTRLTVT.

The chain joins TRBV6-6 to TRBJ1-5, with a weak D call TRBD1 (5 bases). The germline V and J ends were trimmed by 6 bases and 3 bases, with 15 bases remaining between them. Germline values: CDR1 MNHNY, CDR2 SVGAGI (reference sequence). The CDR3 contains 15 residues. The CDR3 bases are TGTGCCAGCAGCCCCTGGGGGGAAATCAATCAGCCCCAGCATTTT. Encoded protein: CASSPWGEINQPQHF.